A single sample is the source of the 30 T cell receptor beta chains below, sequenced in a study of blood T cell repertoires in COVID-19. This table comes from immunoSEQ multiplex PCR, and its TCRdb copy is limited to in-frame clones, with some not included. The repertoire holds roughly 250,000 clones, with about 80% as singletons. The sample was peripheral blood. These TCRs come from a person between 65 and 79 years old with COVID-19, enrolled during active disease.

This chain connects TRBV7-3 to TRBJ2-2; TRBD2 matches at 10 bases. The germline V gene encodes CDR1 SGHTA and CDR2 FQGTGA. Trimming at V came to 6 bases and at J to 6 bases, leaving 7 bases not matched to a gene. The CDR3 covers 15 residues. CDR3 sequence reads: CASSKGLAFSGELFF. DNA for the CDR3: TGTGCCAGCAGTAAGGGACTAGCGTTCTCCGGGGAGCTGTTTTTT.

The CDR3 DNA sequence: TGTGCCAGCAGTAACCCGACTAGCGGGGGGCCCAATGAGCAGTTCTTC. The encoded protein is CASSNPTSGGPNEQFF. V gene TRBV7-9 combines with J gene TRBJ2-1, with 13 bases that match TRBD2. The CDR3 is 16 residues long. V shed 6 bases, J shed 6 bases, and the junction held 8 bases outside the gene matches. The germline gives CDR1 SEHNR, CDR2 FQNEAQ (reference sequence).

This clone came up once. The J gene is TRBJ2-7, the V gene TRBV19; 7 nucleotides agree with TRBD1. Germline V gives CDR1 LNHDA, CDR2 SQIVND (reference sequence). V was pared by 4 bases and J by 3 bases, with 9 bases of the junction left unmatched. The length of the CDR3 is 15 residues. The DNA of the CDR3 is TGTGCCAGTAGTAACGACCCGGGACAGTACTACGAGCAGTACTTC. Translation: CASSNDPGQYYEQYF.

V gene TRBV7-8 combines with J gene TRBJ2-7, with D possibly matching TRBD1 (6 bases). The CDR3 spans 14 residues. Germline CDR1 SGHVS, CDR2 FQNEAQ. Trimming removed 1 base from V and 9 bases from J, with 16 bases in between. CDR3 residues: CASSLGGPLFGQYF. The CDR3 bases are TGTGCCAGCAGCTTAGGGGGGCCCCTTTTCGGGCAGTACTTC.

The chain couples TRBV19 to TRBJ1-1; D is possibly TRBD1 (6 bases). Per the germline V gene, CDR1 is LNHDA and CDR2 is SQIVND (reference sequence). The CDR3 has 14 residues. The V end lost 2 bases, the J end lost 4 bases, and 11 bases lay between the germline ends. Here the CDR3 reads CASSINPRGTEAFF. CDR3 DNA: TGTGCCAGTAGTATAAATCCCAGGGGCACTGAAGCTTTCTTT.

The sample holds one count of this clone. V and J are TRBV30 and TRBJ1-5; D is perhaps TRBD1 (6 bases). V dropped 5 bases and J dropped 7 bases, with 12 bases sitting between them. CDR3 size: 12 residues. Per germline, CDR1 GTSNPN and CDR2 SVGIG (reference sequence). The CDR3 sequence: CAWARQEQPQHF. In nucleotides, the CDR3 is TGTGCCTGGGCTAGACAGGAACAGCCCCAGCATTTT.

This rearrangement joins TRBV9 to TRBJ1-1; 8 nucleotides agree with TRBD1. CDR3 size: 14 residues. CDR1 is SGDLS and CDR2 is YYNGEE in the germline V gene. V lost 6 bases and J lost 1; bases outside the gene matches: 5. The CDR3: CASTKTGENTEAFF. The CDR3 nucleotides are TGTGCCAGCACCAAGACAGGGGAGAACACTGAAGCTTTCTTT. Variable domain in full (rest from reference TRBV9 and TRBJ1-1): DSGVTQTPKHLITATGQRVTLRCSPRSGDLSVYWYQQSLDQGLQFLIQYYNGEERAKGNILERFSAQQFPDLHSELNLSSLELGDSALYFCASTKTGENTEAFFGQGTRLTVV.

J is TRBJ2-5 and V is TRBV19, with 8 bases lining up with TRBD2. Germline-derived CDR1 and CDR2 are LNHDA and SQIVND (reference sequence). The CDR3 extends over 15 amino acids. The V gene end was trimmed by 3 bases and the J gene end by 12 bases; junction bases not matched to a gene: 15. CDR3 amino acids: CASSISLSGSNPKYF. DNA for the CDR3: TGTGCCAGTAGTATCAGCTTGAGCGGGAGTAACCCTAAGTACTTC.

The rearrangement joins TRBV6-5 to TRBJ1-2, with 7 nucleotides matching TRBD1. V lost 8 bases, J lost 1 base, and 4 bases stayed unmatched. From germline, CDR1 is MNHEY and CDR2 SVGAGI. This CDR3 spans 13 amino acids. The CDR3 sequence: CASLDRNNYGYTF. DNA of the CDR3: TGTGCCAGCCTGGACAGGAATAACTATGGCTACACCTTC.

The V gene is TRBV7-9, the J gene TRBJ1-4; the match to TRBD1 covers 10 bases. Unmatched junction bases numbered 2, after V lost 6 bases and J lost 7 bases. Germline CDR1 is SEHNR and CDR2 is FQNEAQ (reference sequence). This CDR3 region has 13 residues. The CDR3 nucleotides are TGTGCCAGCAGTGGGACAGGGGTTGAAAAACTGTTTTTT. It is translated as CASSGTGVEKLFF.

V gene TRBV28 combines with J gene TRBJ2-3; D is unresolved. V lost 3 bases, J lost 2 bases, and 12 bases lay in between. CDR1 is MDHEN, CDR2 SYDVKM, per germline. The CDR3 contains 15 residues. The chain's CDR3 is CASSLASFSTDTQYF. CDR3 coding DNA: TGTGCCAGCAGTTTGGCCTCCTTCTCCACAGATACGCAGTATTTT.

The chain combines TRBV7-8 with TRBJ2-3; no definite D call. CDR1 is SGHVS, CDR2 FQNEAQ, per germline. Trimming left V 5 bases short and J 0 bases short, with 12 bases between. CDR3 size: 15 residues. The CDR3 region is CASSENYFSTDTQYF. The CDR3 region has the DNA TGTGCCAGCAGCGAGAACTACTTTAGCACAGATACGCAGTATTTT.

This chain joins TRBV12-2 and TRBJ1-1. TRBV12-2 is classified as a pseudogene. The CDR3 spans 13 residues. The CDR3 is CASRLARASGFPF. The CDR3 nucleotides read TGTGCAAGTCGCTTAGCGCGGGCGTCGGGGTTCCCTTTT.

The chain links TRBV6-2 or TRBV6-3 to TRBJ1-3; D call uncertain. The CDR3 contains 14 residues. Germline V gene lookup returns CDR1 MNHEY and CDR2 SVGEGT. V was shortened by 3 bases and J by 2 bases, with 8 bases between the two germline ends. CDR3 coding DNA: TGTGCCAGCAGTTATGGAGTGGCTGGAAACACCATATATTTT. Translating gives CASSYGVAGNTIYF.

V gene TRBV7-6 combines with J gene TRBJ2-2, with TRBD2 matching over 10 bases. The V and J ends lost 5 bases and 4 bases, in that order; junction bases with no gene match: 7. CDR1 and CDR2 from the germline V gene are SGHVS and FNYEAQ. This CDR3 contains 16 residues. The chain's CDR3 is CASSLRTSGSTGELFF. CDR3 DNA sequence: TGTGCCAGCAGCCTCAGGACTAGCGGAAGCACCGGGGAGCTGTTTTTT.

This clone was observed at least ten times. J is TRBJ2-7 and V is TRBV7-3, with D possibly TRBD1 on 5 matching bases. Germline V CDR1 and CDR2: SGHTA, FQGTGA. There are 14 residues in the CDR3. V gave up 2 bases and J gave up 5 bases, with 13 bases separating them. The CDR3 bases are TGTGCCAGCAGCTTACAACCGGCAGGGAACGAGCAGTACTTC. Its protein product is CASSLQPAGNEQYF.

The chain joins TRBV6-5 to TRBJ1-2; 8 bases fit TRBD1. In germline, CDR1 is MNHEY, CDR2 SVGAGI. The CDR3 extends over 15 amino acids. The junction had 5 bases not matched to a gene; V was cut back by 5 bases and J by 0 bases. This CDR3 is CASSTQGGTNYGYTF. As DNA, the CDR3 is TGTGCCAGCAGTACACAGGGGGGGACTAACTATGGCTACACCTTC.

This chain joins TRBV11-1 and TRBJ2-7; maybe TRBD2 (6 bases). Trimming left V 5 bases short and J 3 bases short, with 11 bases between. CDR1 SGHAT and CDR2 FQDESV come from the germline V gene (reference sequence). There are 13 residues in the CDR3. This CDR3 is CASSRSGSYEQYF. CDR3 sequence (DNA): TGTGCCAGCAGCCGTTCCGGGAGCTACGAGCAGTACTTC.

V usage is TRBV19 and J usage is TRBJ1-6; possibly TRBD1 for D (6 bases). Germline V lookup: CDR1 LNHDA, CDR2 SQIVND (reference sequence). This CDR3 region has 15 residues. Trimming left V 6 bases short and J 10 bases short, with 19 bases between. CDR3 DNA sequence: TGTGCCAGTAGCGAACTGCAGGGGAGTGGATCACCCCTCCACTTT. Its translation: CASSELQGSGSPLHF. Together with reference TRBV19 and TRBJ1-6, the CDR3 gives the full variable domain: DGGITQSPKYLFRKEGQNVTLSCEQNLNHDAMYWYRQDPGQGLRLIYYSQIVNDFQKGDIAEGYSVSREKKESFPLTVTSAQKNPTAFYLCASSELQGSGSPLHFGNGTRLTVT.

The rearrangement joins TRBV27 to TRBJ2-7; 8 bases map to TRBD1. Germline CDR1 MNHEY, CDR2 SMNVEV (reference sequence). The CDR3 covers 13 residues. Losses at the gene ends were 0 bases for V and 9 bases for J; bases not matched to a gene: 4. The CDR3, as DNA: TGTGCCAGCAGTTTATCCAATACAGGGGGGCAGTACTTC. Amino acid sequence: CASSLSNTGGQYF.

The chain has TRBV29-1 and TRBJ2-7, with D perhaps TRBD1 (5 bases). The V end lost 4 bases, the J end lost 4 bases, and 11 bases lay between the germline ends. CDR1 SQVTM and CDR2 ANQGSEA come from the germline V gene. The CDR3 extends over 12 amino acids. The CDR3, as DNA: TGCAGCGTTGCTAAGGGGCCGTACGAGCAGTACTTC. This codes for CSVAKGPYEQYF.

As DNA, the CDR3 is TGTGCCAGCAGCTTTCCTCCGACAGGGGCTGGAAACACCATATATTTT. Its translation: CASSFPPTGAGNTIYF. The chain has TRBV7-2 and TRBJ1-3; 8 bases agree with TRBD1. Germline V lookup: CDR1 SGHTA, CDR2 FQGNSA. The CDR3 is made up of 16 amino acids. The V segment lost 3 bases and the J segment 2 bases; nucleotides outside the gene matches: 6. Full variable domain (outside the CDR3, taken from reference TRBV7-2 and TRBJ1-3): GAGVSQSPSNKVTEKGKDVELRCDPISGHTALYWYRQSLGQGLEFLIYFQGNSAPDKSGLPSDRFSAERTGGSVSTLTIQRTQQEDSAVYLCASSFPPTGAGNTIYFGEGSWLTVV.

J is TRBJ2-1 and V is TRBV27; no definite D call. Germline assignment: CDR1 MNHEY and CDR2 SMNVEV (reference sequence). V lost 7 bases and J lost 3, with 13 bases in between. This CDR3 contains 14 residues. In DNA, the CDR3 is TGTGCCAGCACCCCTGGCAGTAACTACAATGAGCAGTTCTTC. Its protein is CASTPGSNYNEQFF.

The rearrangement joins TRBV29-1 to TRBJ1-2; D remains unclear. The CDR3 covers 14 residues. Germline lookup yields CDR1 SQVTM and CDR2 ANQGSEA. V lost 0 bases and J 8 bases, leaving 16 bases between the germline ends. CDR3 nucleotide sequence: TGCAGCGTTGAAGATCGGAATCGACCGGGAGGCTACACCTTC. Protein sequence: CSVEDRNRPGGYTF.

CDR3 sequence (DNA): TGTGCCAGCAGCCAACCGCTCGGGCGGGGGGCTATATACAATGAGCAGTTCTTC. It yields the protein CASSQPLGRGAIYNEQFF. V is TRBV3-1 (or the pseudogene TRBV3-2) and J is TRBJ2-1, with TRBD2 matching over 8 bases. This CDR3 is built from 18 residues. The germline CDR1 and CDR2 sequences are LGHDT and YNNKEL (reference sequence). V gave up 2 bases and J gave up 4 bases; unmatched junction bases: 13.

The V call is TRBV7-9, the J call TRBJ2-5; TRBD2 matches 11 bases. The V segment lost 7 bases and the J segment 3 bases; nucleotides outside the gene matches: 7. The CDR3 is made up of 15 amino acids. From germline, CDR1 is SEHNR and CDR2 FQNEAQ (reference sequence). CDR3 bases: TGTGCCAGCACCCCCGGGACTAGCGGAAAAGAGACCCAGTACTTC. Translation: CASTPGTSGKETQYF.

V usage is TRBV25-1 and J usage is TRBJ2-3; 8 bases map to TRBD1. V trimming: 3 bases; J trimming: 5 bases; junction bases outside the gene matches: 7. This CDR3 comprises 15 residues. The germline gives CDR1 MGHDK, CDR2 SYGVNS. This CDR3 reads CASSDPGRGRDTQYF. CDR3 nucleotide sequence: TGTGCCAGCAGTGACCCTGGCAGGGGGCGAGATACGCAGTATTTT.

The CDR3 nucleotides are TGTGCCAGCTCACCGATTCCGGGTGAAACCAATCAGCCCCAGCATTTT. Encoded protein: CASSPIPGETNQPQHF. This chain links TRBV18 with TRBJ1-5; unclear D gene. The CDR3 spans 16 residues. Germline V gene data show CDR1 as KGHSH and CDR2 as LQKENI. V was clipped by 3 bases and J by 3 bases, with 15 bases between them.

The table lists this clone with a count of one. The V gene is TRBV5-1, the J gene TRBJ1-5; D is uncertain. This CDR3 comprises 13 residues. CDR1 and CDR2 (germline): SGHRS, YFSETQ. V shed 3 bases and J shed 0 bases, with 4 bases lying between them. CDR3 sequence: CASSYHSNQPQHF. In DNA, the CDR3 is TGCGCCAGCAGCTATCATAGCAATCAGCCCCAGCATTTT.

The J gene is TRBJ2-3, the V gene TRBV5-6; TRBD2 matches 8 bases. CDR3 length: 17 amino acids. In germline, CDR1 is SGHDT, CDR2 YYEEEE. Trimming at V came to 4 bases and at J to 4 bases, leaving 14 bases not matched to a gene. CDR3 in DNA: TGTGCCAGCAGCCCGGGACTAGGTCGTCCCACCCCAGATACGCAGTATTTT. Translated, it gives CASSPGLGRPTPDTQYF.